A selection of T cell receptor beta chains follows, all from one sample in a study of T-cell memory formation after mild COVID-19. MiXCR was run by TCRdb on the 5' RACE reads, yielding one entry per CDR3 protein. The sample holds roughly 510,000 distinct CDR3 sequences, 17% seen once. Sequenced: PBMCs or a T cell subset sorted from them (not recorded which). The receptor source for this set is an adult woman who had mild COVID-19 (a few samples of this study predate the infection). Cell type and time point are not known. Both conserved end residues are part of each CDR3. Each record gives: V gene, J gene, D gene, clone size, CDR3 protein, CDR3 DNA. A D gene is named only where the DNA matches it firmly. Clone size, where shown, is once, few, many, or a class for clones that have expanded.

V gene: TRBV10-3; J gene: TRBJ1-1; D gene: -; clone size: -; CDR3 protein: CANRQDRNTEAFF; CDR3 DNA: TGTGCCAACAGACAGGACAGGAACACTGAAGCTTTCTTT
V gene: TRBV7-9; J gene: TRBJ1-1; D gene: -; clone size: many; CDR3 protein: CASSLTRTRSEAFF; CDR3 DNA: TGTGCCAGCAGCTTAACAAGAACCAGAAGTGAAGCTTTCTTT
V gene: TRBV18; J gene: TRBJ2-1; D gene: TRBD2; clone size: -; CDR3 protein: CASSPGTSGGSEQFF; CDR3 DNA: TGTGCCAGCTCACCAGGAACTAGCGGGGGAAGTGAGCAGTTCTTC
V gene: TRBV29-1; J gene: TRBJ2-7; D gene: TRBD2; clone size: -; CDR3 protein: CSVPGGSIRSYEQYF; CDR3 DNA: TGCAGCGTCCCGGGGGGGTCCATCCGCTCCTACGAGCAGTACTTC
V gene: TRBV5-1; J gene: TRBJ1-6; D gene: -; clone size: -; CDR3 protein: CASSALGETPLHF; CDR3 DNA: TGCGCCAGCAGCGCCCTTGGGGAGACACCCCTCCACTTT
V gene: TRBV6-2/TRBV6-3; J gene: TRBJ1-1; D gene: -; clone size: -; CDR3 protein: CASSYVPEVNTEAFF; CDR3 DNA: TGTGCCAGCAGTTACGTACCCGAAGTGAACACTGAAGCTTTCTTT
V gene: TRBV25-1; J gene: TRBJ2-7; D gene: -; clone size: few; CDR3 protein: CASSEPGYEQYF; CDR3 DNA: TGTGCCAGCAGTGAACCGGGTTACGAGCAGTACTTC
V gene: TRBV12-5; J gene: TRBJ2-3; D gene: TRBD1; clone size: few; CDR3 protein: CASGYPHRDREVADTQYF; CDR3 DNA: TGTGCTAGTGGATACCCGCACCGGGACAGGGAAGTCGCAGATACGCAGTATTTT
V gene: TRBV12-3/TRBV12-4; J gene: TRBJ2-1; D gene: -; clone size: -; CDR3 protein: CASSLHGDEQFF; CDR3 DNA: TGTGCCAGCAGTTTACACGGCGATGAGCAGTTCTTC
V gene: TRBV10-3; J gene: TRBJ1-1; D gene: -; clone size: few; CDR3 protein: CATLGTGIGTEAFF; CDR3 DNA: TGTGCCACCCTAGGAACAGGGATAGGTACTGAAGCTTTCTTT